This TCR beta chain was profiled in a study of blood T cell repertoires in COVID-19. Profiled with immunoSEQ multiplex PCR; TCRdb holds only in-frame clones, not every one. Of some 250,000 clones listed, about 70% are singletons. V dropped 6 bases and J dropped 5; count of bases not matched to a gene: 17. There are 17 residues in the CDR3. Germline V CDR1 and CDR2: SGHTA, FQGNSA. The receptor comes from a woman aged 80 or older with acute or convalescent COVID-19. The chain combines TRBV7-2 with TRBJ2-7; TRBD2 aligns across 9 bases. Sequencing was performed on peripheral blood. The CDR3 coding sequence is TGTGCCAGCAGTTGGAGGATGATGGCGGGAGGGCCACACGAGCAGTACTTC. Amino acid sequence: CASSWRMMAGGPHEQYF.